Listed here is a single T cell receptor beta chain. What it recognizes is unknown. These data are taken from a study of CXCR3-negative and CXCR3-positive naive CD8 T cells. About the research overall: Across all libraries, TRB reads numbered roughly 140 million, with about 1.5 +/- 0.3 million in each library. Overall study results and limits: The study found that naive CXCR3-negative and CXCR3-positive cells shared TRBV-TRBJ usage, while memory cells differed.

Researchers prepared the TRB cDNA libraries using 5' RACE with UMI labels. Following a re-call of the 5' RACE reads, TCRdb has one entry per CDR3 protein and lacks DNA. This sample contains more than 40,000 distinct CDR3 sequences. The CDR3 has 13 amino acids. CDR1 and CDR2 from the germline V gene are SQVTM and ANQGSEA. The chain combines TRBV29-1 with TRBJ2-7; TCRdb lists TRBD1, though no DNA is available to test this call. The receptor's source is a human donor in good health. Some clones in this sample may be carry-over from other donors' samples. Sequenced material: naive CXCR3- CD8+ T cells from blood. Subset described: CD45RO-CCR7+CD27+CD95- naive CD8+ T cells lacking CXCR3 (TNR3-). CDR3 residues: CSVETDRGAEQYF.